The 29 T cell receptor beta chains presented below share a single source sample, sequenced in a study of cytotoxic CD8 clonotypes in ibrutinib-treated CLL. Sequenced by immunoSEQ multiplex PCR; TCRdb stores in-frame clones only, minus some. The data contain some 92,000 clones, roughly three quarters of them singletons. The sample consisted of PBMCs, taken after 24 months of ibrutinib treatment. The source is a human donor with chronic lymphocytic leukemia.

The genes are TRBV11-2 and TRBJ2-1; D possibly matches TRBD1 or TRBD2 (5 bases each). The CDR3 sequence is 14 residues long. Looked up from germline, CDR1 is SGHAT and CDR2 is FQNNGV. V lost 5 bases to trimming and J lost 5 bases, with 13 bases between them. The CDR3 loop is CASSAGTGHNEQFF. CDR3 bases: TGTGCCAGCAGCGCCGGGACGGGACACAATGAGCAGTTCTTC. The full variable domain, its missing parts supplied by reference TRBV11-2 and TRBJ2-1, is EAGVAQSPRYKIIEKRQSVAFWCNPISGHATLYWYQQILGQGPKLLIQFQNNGVVDDSQLPKDRFSAERLKGVDSTLKIQPAKLEDSAVYLCASSAGTGHNEQFFGPGTRLTVL.

This clone was detected only once. V usage is TRBV10-3 and J usage is TRBJ2-5; tentative D call: TRBD1 (6 bases). Trimming shortened V by 2 bases and J by 4 bases, and 8 bases separated the two germline ends. Germline values: CDR1 ENHRY, CDR2 SYGVKD. The CDR3 runs 13 residues. The CDR3 sequence is CAISEDRRETQYF. CDR3 sequence (DNA): TGTGCCATCAGTGAGGACAGGCGAGAGACCCAGTACTTC.

The chain uses TRBV6-1 and TRBJ2-5; tentative D call: TRBD2 (6 bases). CDR3 length: 17 amino acids. Germline CDR1 reads MNHNS; CDR2 reads SASEGT. With 1 base removed from V and 5 bases from J, the gap between germline ends came to 20 bases. This chain's CDR3 is CASSEGLLAGRAETQYF. The CDR3 nucleotides are TGTGCCAGCAGTGAAGGACTTCTGGCGGGACGAGCGGAGACCCAGTACTTC.

The chain couples TRBV11-2 to TRBJ1-1, with TRBD1 matching 7 bases. The length of the CDR3 is 15 residues. After removal of 4 bases from V and 6 bases from J, the junction contained 11 bases not matched to a gene. The V gene's germline CDR1 is SGHAT and CDR2 FQNNGV. CDR3 protein: CASSSGTDERAEAFF. CDR3 bases: TGTGCCAGCAGCTCTGGGACAGACGAAAGGGCTGAAGCTTTCTTT. Complete variable domain (other parts from reference TRBV11-2 and TRBJ1-1): EAGVAQSPRYKIIEKRQSVAFWCNPISGHATLYWYQQILGQGPKLLIQFQNNGVVDDSQLPKDRFSAERLKGVDSTLKIQPAKLEDSAVYLCASSSGTDERAEAFFGQGTRLTVV.

For the CDR3, the DNA is TGTGCCAGCAGTCCCGACAGGGGGCTGTCAGATACGCAGTATTTT. It encodes CASSPDRGLSDTQYF. This rearrangement joins TRBV27 to TRBJ2-3, with TRBD1 matching 10 bases. The CDR3 consists of 15 residues. The V segment lost 5 bases and the J segment 4 bases; nucleotides outside the gene matches: 6. Germline CDR1 is MNHEY and CDR2 is SMNVEV (reference sequence).

The rearrangement joins TRBV18 to TRBJ2-7, with a weak D call TRBD1 (5 bases). Per the germline V gene, CDR1 is KGHSH and CDR2 is LQKENI. This CDR3 comprises 13 residues. V lost 2 bases, J lost 2 bases, and 7 bases lay in between. The CDR3 loop is CASSPLDTYEQYF. As DNA, the CDR3 is TGTGCCAGCTCACCATTGGACACCTACGAGCAGTACTTC.

The chain combines TRBV6-4 with TRBJ2-7; TRBD2 agrees at 10 bases. The junction had 4 bases not matched to a gene; V was cut back by 0 bases and J by 2 bases. The CDR3 has 16 residues. The V gene's germline CDR1 is MRHNA and CDR2 SNTAGT. CDR3 in amino acids: CASSDSGTSETYEQYF. The CDR3 DNA reads TGTGCCAGCAGTGACTCGGGGACTAGCGAGACCTACGAGCAGTACTTC.

V gene TRBV2 combines with J gene TRBJ1-2, with 8 nucleotides matching TRBD1. CDR1 and CDR2 from the germline V gene are SNHLY and FYNNEI. The CDR3 sequence is 15 residues long. V lost 2 bases to trimming and J lost 8 bases; unmatched junction nucleotides: 10. The chain's CDR3 is CASSEILDREEGYTF. The DNA of the CDR3 is TGTGCCAGCAGTGAAATCCTGGACAGGGAGGAAGGCTACACCTTC.

CDR3 region: CASSAGTDTQYF. For the CDR3, the DNA is TGCGCCAGCAGCGCAGGGACAGATACGCAGTATTTT. This sequence joins TRBV10-1 and TRBJ2-3; D is perhaps TRBD1 (5 bases). CDR3 length equals 12 residues. Germline V CDR1 and CDR2: WNHNN, SYGVQD (reference sequence). V lost 6 bases and J lost 3, with 7 bases in between.

Regarding this clone: Sequence at one end of the junction differs from germline and may be a read error. CDR3 nucleotide sequence: TGTGCTAGCAGCTTAAGTGGTACAGATACGCAGTATTTT. It translates to CASSLSGTDTQYF. This chain uses TRBV7-7 with TRBJ2-3, with no clear D. CDR1 is SSHAT, CDR2 FNYEAQ, per germline (reference sequence). The CDR3 extends over 13 amino acids.

The chain carries TRBV27 and TRBJ2-1; a weak D match, TRBD1 (6 bases). V shed 6 bases and J shed 7 bases, with 10 bases lying between them. This CDR3 has 12 amino acids. The V gene's germline CDR1 is MNHEY and CDR2 SMNVEV (reference sequence). The CDR3: CASSKRGNEQFF. The CDR3 nucleotides read TGTGCCAGCAGCAAAAGGGGGAATGAGCAGTTCTTC.

V gene TRBV7-2 combines with J gene TRBJ2-1; D ambiguous. V was clipped by 0 bases and J by 7 bases, with 10 bases between them. CDR3 size: 14 residues. Per the germline V gene, CDR1 is SGHTA and CDR2 is FQGNSA. The chain's CDR3 is CASSLAFRVNEQFF. As DNA, the CDR3 is TGTGCCAGCAGCTTAGCGTTCCGGGTGAATGAGCAGTTCTTC. The variable domain in full, with the rest retrieved from reference TRBV7-2 and TRBJ2-1, is GAGVSQSPSNKVTEKGKDVELRCDPISGHTALYWYRQSLGQGLEFLIYFQGNSAPDKSGLPSDRFSAERTGGSVSTLTIQRTQQEDSAVYLCASSLAFRVNEQFFGPGTRLTVL.

This chain connects TRBV7-6 to TRBJ2-5, with D possibly being TRBD1 or TRBD2 (5 bases each). The CDR3 sequence is 15 residues long. V was trimmed by 1 base and J by 7 bases, leaving 16 bases between them. Germline V lookup: CDR1 SGHVS, CDR2 FNYEAQ. The CDR3 DNA follows: TGTGCCAGCAGCTTAGAGGGACCTACCTCAGGGACCCAGTACTTC. Translating gives CASSLEGPTSGTQYF. The full variable domain, in which reference TRBV7-6 and TRBJ2-5 provide the parts outside the CDR3, is GAGVSQSPRYKVTKRGQDVALRCDPISGHVSLYWYRQALGQGPEFLTYFNYEAQQDKSGLPNDRFSAERPEGSISTLTIQRTEQRDSAMYRCASSLEGPTSGTQYFGPGTRLLVL.

The chain joins TRBV13 to TRBJ1-5; D is uncertain. Germline V gene lookup returns CDR1 PRHDT and CDR2 FYEKMQ (reference sequence). This CDR3 spans 12 amino acids. Trimming shortened V by 5 bases and J by 2 bases, and 4 bases separated the two germline ends. DNA of the CDR3: TGTGCCAGCAGCGGGCGCAATCAGCCCCAGCATTTT. Its protein product is CASSGRNQPQHF.

With respect to this clone: The sample has other DNA sequences that encode this CDR3 too. This rearrangement joins TRBV5-1 to TRBJ1-5; D perhaps matches TRBD1 (5 bases). The CDR3 is made up of 15 amino acids. The germline gives CDR1 SGHRS, CDR2 YFSETQ. Trimming pared 0 bases from V and 2 bases from J, leaving 9 bases between. CDR3 in DNA: TGCGCCAGCAGCTTGGAGGGGTGGGGCAATCAGCCCCAGCATTTT. It translates to CASSLEGWGNQPQHF.

This clone has just a few counts. This chain joins TRBV30 and TRBJ1-1; D call uncertain. Trimming took 5 bases from V and 5 from J, leaving 12 bases between them. This CDR3 is 12 amino acids long. Germline V lookup: CDR1 GTSNPN, CDR2 SVGIG (reference sequence). The DNA for the CDR3 is TGTGCCTGGGCCTCTTTGGGGACTGAAGCTTTCTTT. This translates into CAWASLGTEAFF. Using reference TRBV30 and TRBJ1-1 for the parts outside the CDR3, the full variable domain is SQTIHQWPATLVQPVGSPLSLECTVEGTSNPNLYWYRQAAGRGLQLLFYSVGIGQISSEVPQNLSASRPQDRQFILSSKKLLLSDSGFYLCAWASLGTEAFFGQGTRLTVV.

V is TRBV7-9 and J is TRBJ2-2; D gene uncertain. The germline V gene encodes CDR1 SEHNR and CDR2 FQNEAQ (reference sequence). The CDR3 covers 12 residues. Deletions cut 2 bases from V and 7 bases from J, with 5 bases between. CDR3 sequence (DNA): TGTGCCAGCAGCTTACCCCGCGGGGAGCTGTTTTTT. Its protein product is CASSLPRGELFF.

The chain carries TRBV28 and TRBJ2-1, with 9 bases aligning to TRBD1. Unmatched junction bases numbered 13, after V lost 3 bases and J lost 7 bases. The germline CDR1 and CDR2 sequences are MDHEN and SYDVKM. The CDR3 has 17 residues. The CDR3 DNA reads TGTGCCAGCAGTTTCACACAGGGGGCCCGAGGGGAGAATGAGCAGTTCTTC. It codes for CASSFTQGARGENEQFF.

The chain has TRBV6-4 and TRBJ2-1; maybe TRBD2 (6 bases). CDR3 length: 15 residues. Trimming pared 6 bases from V and 3 bases from J, leaving 15 bases between. Germline-derived CDR1 and CDR2 are MRHNA and SNTAGT. CDR3 protein: CASSGGVEGYNEQFF. In nucleotides, the CDR3 is TGTGCCAGCAGCGGGGGTGTAGAGGGCTACAATGAGCAGTTCTTC.

The genes are TRBV6-6 and TRBJ1-5; no definite D call. The CDR3 sequence is 14 residues long. Germline loops: CDR1 MNHNY, CDR2 SVGAGI (reference sequence). The ends were cut back, 8 bases at V and 0 bases at J, with 11 bases in the middle. This chain's CDR3 is CASSLQYSNQPQHF. The CDR3 bases are TGTGCCAGCTCACTCCAGTATAGCAATCAGCCCCAGCATTTT.

This rearrangement joins TRBV19 to TRBJ2-1; either TRBD1 or TRBD2 may fit D (6 bases each). V shed 9 bases and J shed 6 bases, with 18 bases lying between them. This CDR3 has 14 residues. The germline CDR1 and CDR2 sequences are LNHDA and SQIVND (reference sequence). The CDR3 sequence: CASRGRGVINEQFF. The CDR3 DNA is TGTGCCAGCCGTGGAAGGGGGGTTATCAATGAGCAGTTCTTC.

The chain employs TRBV19 and TRBJ1-2; D remains ambiguous. Looked up from germline, CDR1 is LNHDA and CDR2 is SQIVND (reference sequence). CDR3 length: 12 residues. V lost 5 bases and J 3 bases, leaving 7 bases between the germline ends. This CDR3 reads CASSPQDYGYTF. The CDR3 bases are TGTGCCAGTAGTCCTCAGGACTATGGCTACACCTTC.

The chain uses TRBV7-9 and TRBJ2-1, with D tentatively TRBD1 (5 bases). CDR1 is SEHNR, CDR2 FQNEAQ, per germline (reference sequence). The CDR3 extends over 14 amino acids. V lost 3 bases and J 8 bases, leaving 14 bases between the germline ends. The CDR3: CASSFDRWGDEQFF. CDR3 nucleotides: TGTGCCAGCAGCTTCGACCGATGGGGCGATGAGCAGTTCTTC.

This chain connects TRBV5-1 to TRBJ2-5; the match to TRBD2 covers 7 bases. The germline CDR1 and CDR2 sequences are SGHRS and YFSETQ. The ends lost 4 bases at V and 4 bases at J; junction bases unmatched: 10. The CDR3 spans 15 residues. The CDR3 spells CASSAAGRGVETQYF. The CDR3 DNA follows: TGCGCCAGCAGCGCCGCGGGGAGGGGCGTAGAGACCCAGTACTTC. Supplemented by reference TRBV5-1 and TRBJ2-5, the full variable domain reads KAGVTQTPRYLIKTRGQQVTLSCSPISGHRSVSWYQQTPGQGLQFLFEYFSETQRNKGNFPGRFSGRQFSNSRSEMNVSTLELGDSALYLCASSAAGRGVETQYFGPGTRLLVL.

The sample holds a few counts of this clone. This chain joins TRBV5-6 and TRBJ2-7; D is uncertain. The CDR3 length is 13 residues. The germline gives CDR1 SGHDT, CDR2 YYEEEE. V dropped 0 bases and J dropped 3 bases, with 7 bases sitting between them. The CDR3 region has the DNA TGTGCCAGCAGCTTGGTCGGAGTCTACGAGCAGTACTTC. Protein: CASSLVGVYEQYF.

The V and J genes are TRBV5-1 and TRBJ1-3; D is perhaps TRBD1 (5 bases). The CDR3 loop spans 16 amino acids. CDR1 SGHRS and CDR2 YFSETQ come from the germline V gene. Trimming removed 0 bases at V and 2 bases at J, with 12 bases between. CDR3 nucleotides: TGCGCCAGCAGCTTGGGGGACCAAGGTACTGGAAACACCATATATTTT. It translates to CASSLGDQGTGNTIYF.

The CDR3 loop reads CASSLAGVWSEQYF. DNA of the CDR3: TGTGCCAGCAGCTTGGCGGGAGTTTGGTCCGAGCAGTACTTC. The chain uses TRBV7-6 and TRBJ2-7, with 7 bases that match TRBD2. This CDR3 contains 14 residues. J gave up 6 bases and V 3 bases, and 8 bases lay outside the gene matches. The V gene's germline CDR1 is SGHVS and CDR2 FNYEAQ.

This chain joins TRBV19 and TRBJ2-5, with 9 bases matching TRBD2. Germline CDR1 LNHDA, CDR2 SQIVND (reference sequence). V dropped 6 bases and J dropped 7; count of bases not matched to a gene: 9. The CDR3 contains 14 residues. The CDR3 DNA reads TGTGCCAGTAGGATGGTAGCGGGAGCGTGGACCCAGTACTTC. It yields the protein CASRMVAGAWTQYF. The full variable domain, in which reference TRBV19 and TRBJ2-5 provide the parts outside the CDR3, is DGGITQSPKYLFRKEGQNVTLSCEQNLNHDAMYWYRQDPGQGLRLIYYSQIVNDFQKGDIAEGYSVSREKKESFPLTVTSAQKNPTAFYLCASRMVAGAWTQYFGPGTRLLVL.

The rearrangement uses TRBV5-1 and TRBJ2-3; D gene unclear. Germline V gene sequence: CDR1 SGHRS, CDR2 YFSETQ. The CDR3 has 13 residues. Trimming removed 4 bases from V and 0 bases from J, with 6 bases in between. The chain's CDR3 is CASSEDSTDTQYF. In DNA, the CDR3 is TGCGCCAGCAGCGAGGACAGCACAGATACGCAGTATTTT.